This T cell receptor (beta chain) was captured by sequencing in a study of T cell repertoires in breast cancer. Paired alpha-beta TCRs of CD8+ T cells were analyzed by expanded emulsion RT-PCR. Unpaired genes were suppressed by blocking oligonucleotides during a second nested PCR. One entry per CDR3 protein, called by TCRdb with MiXCR from the emulsion pairing reads. The sample gives about 40,000 distinct CDR3 sequences, about 50% of which show up once; approximately 62% is in the top ten. The V gene lost 6 bases and the J gene lost 6 bases, with 19 bases spanning the gap. There are 15 residues in the CDR3. Germline-derived CDR1 and CDR2 are MNHEY and SMNVEV (reference sequence). This clonotype was seen a few times. What it recognizes is unknown. Overall study findings and caveats: Tumor-involved sentinel lymph nodes shared about fourfold more TCRs with matched tumors than tumor-free nodes (around 7.7% versus 2%).

Sample: CD8+ T cells. The chain joins TRBV27 to TRBJ2-3; weak D call: TRBD1 (6 bases). This TCR was sampled from a pool of human donors with breast cancer or a healthy control (not recorded which). The CDR3 DNA reads as TGTGCCAGCAGCCACCGGACGCCTAGGGGGGATACGCAGTATTTT. Amino acid sequence: CASSHRTPRGDTQYF.